The entry below describes one T cell receptor (beta chain). Its antigen is undetermined. Generated by immunoSEQ multiplex PCR, the TCRdb table keeps only in-frame clones and is missing some. The data show about 130,000 clones, with about 83% seen just once and roughly 2.4% held by the top ten. The CDR3 consists of 15 residues. CDR1 MDHEN and CDR2 SYDVKM come from the germline V gene. V dropped 1 base and J dropped 5 bases, with 14 bases sitting between them. Time point specified: peripheral blood 6 weeks after treatment start. Per patient, between 1 and 8 samples were collected at pretreatment and on-treatment time points. The sample is drawn from a study of PD-L1 blockade in urothelial cancer. Study summary: Patients' atezolizumab regimen, 1,200 mg intravenously every 3 weeks, began around 2014. Blood samples contained a median about 150,000 T cells. Whole-study findings and limits: TCR clonality was measured in pretreatment peripheral blood. Clonality below the median predicted better survival.

The TCR was taken from a man in his fifties with urothelial cancer. Sequencing used PBMCs, obtained around atezolizumab (anti-PD-L1) treatment. The chain has TRBV28 and TRBJ2-5, with a tentative D call TRBD2 (6 bases). The chain's CDR3 is CASSLSRGTWETQYF. In DNA form, the CDR3 reads TGTGCCAGCAGTTTATCGCGGGGAACCTGGGAGACCCAGTACTTC.